This TCR beta chain was identified in a study of blood T cells in healthy people across ages. Isolation yielded PBMCs, at least 6.5 million per sample, in every case. Concerning this clonotype: The antigen is unknown. Its ends do not fully match the called genes, so a read error is possible.

Alongside a J-beta primer mix, a sample-barcoded 5' primer served in a second PCR lasting roughly 6 to 11 cycles. A template-switch adaptor with 12 random nucleotides tagged each cDNA molecule. TCRdb analysed the 5' RACE reads with MiXCR anew, one entry per CDR3 protein. The table has nearly 1 million distinct CDR3 sequences, just over 50% seen once. Broader study findings: Observed TCR beta diversity showed a strong correlation with the percentage of naive T cells as measured by flow cytometry. Observed TCR beta diversity per million T cells went down as age went up. This fall followed a roughly linear course with age.

This CDR3 comprises 12 residues. CDR1 and CDR2 from the germline V gene are SEHNR and FQNEAQ (reference sequence). The sample was blood. The clonotype originates from a woman in her sixties in good health. This chain joins TRBV7-9 and TRBJ2-1, with unresolved D. CDR3 DNA: TGTGCCATCAGCTCGCAGACTTATGAGCAGTTCTTC. Its translation is CAISSQTYEQFF. The whole variable domain, remainder taken from reference TRBV7-9 and TRBJ2-1, is DTGVSQNPRHKITKRGQNVTFRCDPISEHNRLYWYRQTLGQGPEFLTYFQNEAQLEKSRLLSDRFSAERPKGSFSTLEIQRTEQGDSAMYLCAISSQTYEQFFGPGTRLTVL.